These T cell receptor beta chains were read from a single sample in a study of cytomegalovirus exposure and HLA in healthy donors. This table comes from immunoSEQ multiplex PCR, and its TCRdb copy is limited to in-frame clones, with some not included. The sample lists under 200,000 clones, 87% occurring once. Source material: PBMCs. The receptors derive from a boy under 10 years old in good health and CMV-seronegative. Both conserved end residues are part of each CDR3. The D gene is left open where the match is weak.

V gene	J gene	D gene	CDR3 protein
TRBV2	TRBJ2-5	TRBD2	CASRPLAGGYQETQYF
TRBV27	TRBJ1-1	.	CASSLVAFAMNTEAFF
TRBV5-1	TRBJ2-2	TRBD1	CASSPLRQGDTGELFF
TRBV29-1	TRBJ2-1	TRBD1	CSVPGTASYNEQFF
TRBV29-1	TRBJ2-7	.	CSVGLARETYEQYF
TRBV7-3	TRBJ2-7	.	CASTEGEREEQYF
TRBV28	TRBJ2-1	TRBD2	CASSPTSGSYEQFF
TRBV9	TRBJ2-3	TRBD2	CASSLTSVGTDTQYF
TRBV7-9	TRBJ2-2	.	CASSPSTGELFF
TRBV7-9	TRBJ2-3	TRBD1	CASSLLTGGTDTQYF
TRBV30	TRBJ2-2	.	CAAEGGELFF
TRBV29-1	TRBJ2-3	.	CSVRQGGTDTQYF
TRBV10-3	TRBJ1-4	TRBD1	CAISDRPGQDPTNEKLFF
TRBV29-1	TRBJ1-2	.	CSVVREGGYTF
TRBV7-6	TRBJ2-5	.	CASSLDPQGSGETQYF
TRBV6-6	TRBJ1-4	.	CASTDRYNEKLFF
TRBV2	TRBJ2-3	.	CASSGETTQYF
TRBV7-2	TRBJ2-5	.	CASSSRETQYF
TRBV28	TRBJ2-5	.	CASSLHVQETQYF
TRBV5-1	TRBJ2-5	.	CASRRTTGSLGETQYF
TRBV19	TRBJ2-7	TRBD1	CASSPRGTGGHEQYF
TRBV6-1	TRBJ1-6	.	CASSETANSPLHF
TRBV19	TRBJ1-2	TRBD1	CASRDRGRGGYTF
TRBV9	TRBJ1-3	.	CASSVSTPGNTIYF
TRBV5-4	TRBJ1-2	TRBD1	CASSPTGTGYGYTF
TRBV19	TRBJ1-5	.	CASTSAQGQPQHF
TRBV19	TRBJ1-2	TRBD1	CASSVTGEASYGYTF
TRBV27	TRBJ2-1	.	CASSYSGTTYNEQFF
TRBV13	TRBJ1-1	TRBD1	CASSPAAGGTEAFF
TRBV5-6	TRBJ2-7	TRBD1	CASSLLRGLPYEQYF
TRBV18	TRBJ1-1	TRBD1	CASSPSRTGGTEAFF
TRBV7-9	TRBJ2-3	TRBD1	CASSYRGKSTDTQYF